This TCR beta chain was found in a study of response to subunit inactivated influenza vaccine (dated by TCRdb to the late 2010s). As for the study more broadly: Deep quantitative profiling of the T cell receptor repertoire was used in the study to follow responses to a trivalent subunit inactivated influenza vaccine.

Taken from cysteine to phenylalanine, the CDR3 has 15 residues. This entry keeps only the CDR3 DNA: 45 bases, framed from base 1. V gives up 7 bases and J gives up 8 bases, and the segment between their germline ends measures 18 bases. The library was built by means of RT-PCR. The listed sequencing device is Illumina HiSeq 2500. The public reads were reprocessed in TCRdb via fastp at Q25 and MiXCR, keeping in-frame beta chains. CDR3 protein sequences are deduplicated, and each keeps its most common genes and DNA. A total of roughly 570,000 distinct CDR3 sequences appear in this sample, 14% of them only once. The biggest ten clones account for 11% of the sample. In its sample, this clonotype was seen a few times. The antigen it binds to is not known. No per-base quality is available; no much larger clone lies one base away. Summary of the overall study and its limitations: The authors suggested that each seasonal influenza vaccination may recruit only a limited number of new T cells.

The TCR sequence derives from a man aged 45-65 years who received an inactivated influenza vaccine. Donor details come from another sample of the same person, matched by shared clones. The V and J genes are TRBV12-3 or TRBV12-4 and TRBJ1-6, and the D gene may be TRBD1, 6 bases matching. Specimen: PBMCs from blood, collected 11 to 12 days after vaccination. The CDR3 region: CASNLQGVGYSPLHF. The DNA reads TGTGCCAGCAACCTACAGGGAGTGGGGTATTCACCCCTCCACTTT.